The 26 T cell receptor beta chains in this list originate from one sample, sequenced in a study of early T cells in non-severe SARS-CoV-2 infection. TCRdb redid the calling of the 5' RACE reads with MiXCR, one entry per CDR3 protein. Of some 82,000 distinct CDR3 sequences in the sample, more than 10% are singletons; the top ten hold 3.5% to 5%. The sequencing used whole blood, collected at baseline. These receptor sequences come from an adult who was a healthcare worker with PCR-confirmed SARS-CoV-2 infection or an uninfected control (not recorded which).

The chain uses TRBV11-2 and TRBJ2-2; D is ambiguous. Trimming stripped 4 bases from V and 7 bases from J, with 13 bases between. Looked up from germline, CDR1 is SGHAT and CDR2 is FQNNGV. CDR3 length: 14 residues. The CDR3 DNA is TGTGCCAGCAGCTCCGTGAGGAAGTTCGGGGAGCTGTTTTTT. This sequence encodes CASSSVRKFGELFF. The full variable domain, rest sourced from reference TRBV11-2 and TRBJ2-2, is EAGVAQSPRYKIIEKRQSVAFWCNPISGHATLYWYQQILGQGPKLLIQFQNNGVVDDSQLPKDRFSAERLKGVDSTLKIQPAKLEDSAVYLCASSSVRKFGELFFGEGSRLTVL.

The V gene is TRBV7-9, the J gene TRBJ1-5; D gene unclear. The CDR3 has 15 residues. V gave up 5 bases and J gave up 6 bases, with 17 bases separating them. Germline lookup yields CDR1 SEHNR and CDR2 FQNEAQ (reference sequence). The CDR3 here is CASSPAEARGQPQHF. The CDR3 nucleotides read TGTGCCAGCAGCCCCGCGGAGGCGCGAGGTCAGCCCCAGCATTTT.

This clonotype was seen a few times. This sequence joins TRBV5-1 and TRBJ2-2; TRBD1 matches 8 bases. There are 14 residues in the CDR3. With 7 bases clipped from V and 4 bases from J, the junction kept 6 bases outside the gene matches. Germline V gives CDR1 SGHRS, CDR2 YFSETQ. This chain's CDR3 is CASRAGTGTGELFF. The CDR3 DNA is TGCGCCAGCCGCGCCGGGACAGGCACCGGGGAGCTGTTTTTT.

At least ten counts were recorded for this clonotype. The CDR3 region is CSVGGTSGRLEETQYF. The CDR3 region has the DNA TGCAGCGTTGGGGGGACTAGCGGGAGGCTGGAAGAGACCCAGTACTTC. The chain uses TRBV29-1 and TRBJ2-5; 15 bases agree with TRBD2. The J segment lost 3 bases and the V segment lost 4 bases, leaving 6 bases of the junction unmatched. The CDR3 has 16 residues. Germline CDR1 and CDR2: SQVTM and ANQGSEA.

This clonotype appeared a few times. The V and J genes are TRBV29-1 and TRBJ1-3, with D possibly matching TRBD1 (6 bases). In germline, CDR1 is SQVTM, CDR2 ANQGSEA. With 6 bases removed from V and 4 bases from J, the gap between germline ends came to 16 bases. This CDR3 has 14 residues. CDR3 nucleotides: TGCAGCGTGGCTGGGGGGGCAATCGGAAACACCATATATTTT. This encodes CSVAGGAIGNTIYF.

The rearrangement joins TRBV5-1 to TRBJ2-1, with 11 bases that match TRBD2. The CDR3 totals 14 residues. Germline-derived CDR1 and CDR2 are SGHRS and YFSETQ. After removal of 5 bases from V and 3 bases from J, the junction contained 1 base not matched to a gene. CDR3 bases: TGCGCCAGCAGAACTAGCGGGAGCTACAATGAGCAGTTCTTC. Protein: CASRTSGSYNEQFF.

This clonotype was counted at least ten times. The V call is TRBV7-3, the J call TRBJ2-1; TRBD2 agrees at 7 bases. This CDR3 is 15 amino acids long. CDR1 SGHTA and CDR2 FQGTGA come from the germline V gene. The V segment lost 2 bases and the J segment 7 bases; nucleotides outside the gene matches: 8. The CDR3 region is CASSLGLTSRNEQFF. The CDR3 DNA sequence: TGTGCCAGCAGCTTAGGATTGACTAGCAGGAATGAGCAGTTCTTC.

The chain has TRBV10-1 and TRBJ2-3; D gene unclear. The germline gives CDR1 WNHNN, CDR2 SYGVQD (reference sequence). V was pared by 3 bases and J by 4 bases, with 11 bases between. The CDR3 runs 14 residues. The CDR3 protein is CASSDGRVADTQYF. CDR3 DNA: TGCGCCAGCAGTGACGGTAGGGTTGCAGATACGCAGTATTTT.

This clonotype was seen more than once but under ten times. The chain carries TRBV28 and TRBJ1-2; no clear D gene. The CDR3 totals 12 residues. V was trimmed by 7 bases and J by 8 bases, leaving 14 bases between them. Germline-derived CDR1 and CDR2 are MDHEN and SYDVKM. The CDR3, as DNA: TGTGCCAGCAACGGGCTCTACCCCGGCTACACCTTC. Its translation is CASNGLYPGYTF.

This clonotype was recorded a few times. The J gene is TRBJ2-3, the V gene TRBV19; D gene uncertain. Trimming left V 6 bases short and J 7 bases short, with 11 bases between. Germline V gene lookup returns CDR1 LNHDA and CDR2 SQIVND (reference sequence). CDR3 length equals 12 residues. CDR3 in DNA: TGTGCCAGTAGGGCGACACAGCATACGCAGTATTTT. Its translation is CASRATQHTQYF. The entire variable domain, with the rest obtained from reference TRBV19 and TRBJ2-3, is as follows: DGGITQSPKYLFRKEGQNVTLSCEQNLNHDAMYWYRQDPGQGLRLIYYSQIVNDFQKGDIAEGYSVSREKKESFPLTVTSAQKNPTAFYLCASRATQHTQYFGPGTRLTVL.

Ten or more counts support this clonotype. The CDR3: CASTPGSSASYEQYF. DNA of the CDR3: TGTGCCAGCACACCGGGAAGCAGCGCCTCCTACGAGCAGTACTTC. This rearrangement joins TRBV9 to TRBJ2-7; D is possibly TRBD2 (5 bases). The CDR3 has 15 amino acids. In germline, CDR1 is SGDLS, CDR2 YYNGEE. Deletions cut 6 bases from V and 0 bases from J, with 16 bases between.

The chain has TRBV14 and TRBJ2-3; TRBD2 matches 14 bases. J was trimmed by 7 bases and V by 1 base; bases with no gene match: 4. CDR1 and CDR2 from the germline V gene are SGHDN and FVKESK. This CDR3 is 16 amino acids long. The CDR3 loop is CASSQGLAGGPNTQYF. The CDR3 DNA reads TGTGCCAGCAGCCAAGGACTAGCGGGGGGGCCAAATACGCAGTATTTT.

The genes are TRBV6-1 and TRBJ2-5; tentatively, D is TRBD2 (5 bases). Germline-derived CDR1 and CDR2 are MNHNS and SASEGT. Deletions cut 10 bases from V and 1 base from J, with 13 bases between. This CDR3 contains 13 residues. CDR3 sequence reads: CATRIGVQETQYF. The CDR3 coding sequence is TGTGCCACCCGAATCGGGGTCCAAGAGACCCAGTACTTC.

This clonotype was counted a few times. The chain recombines TRBV29-1 with TRBJ2-7; tentatively, D is TRBD1 (7 bases). Germline V gives CDR1 SQVTM, CDR2 ANQGSEA. V was cut by 6 bases and J by 0 bases, with 15 bases left in between. The CDR3 loop spans 14 amino acids. CDR3 loop: CSVAGTESSYEQYF. CDR3 DNA: TGCAGCGTGGCGGGGACAGAGAGCTCCTACGAGCAGTACTTC.

This clonotype was detected only a few times. V is TRBV18 and J is TRBJ1-2; 9 nucleotides align to TRBD1. CDR1 and CDR2 (germline): KGHSH, LQKENI. Trimming cost V 3 bases and J 0 bases; bases outside gene matches: 5. CDR3 length: 16 residues. The CDR3 reads CASSPPGQGTNYGYTF. In DNA form, the CDR3 reads TGTGCCAGCTCACCGCCGGGACAGGGAACTAACTATGGCTACACCTTC.

This clonotype was recorded many times. The chain couples TRBV12-3 or TRBV12-4 to TRBJ2-2, with 9 bases identical to TRBD1. The J segment lost 4 bases and the V segment lost 7 bases, leaving 19 bases of the junction unmatched. There are 19 residues in the CDR3. Here the CDR3 DNA reads TGTGCCAGCAAGCCCTTACAGGGGGCGAGCTTCGTAAGCACCGGGGAGCTGTTTTTT. This encodes CASKPLQGASFVSTGELFF.

This clonotype was counted only a few times. The rearrangement links TRBV5-4 to TRBJ2-2, with TRBD2 matching over 9 bases. This CDR3 is built from 18 residues. V shed 0 bases, J shed 4 bases, and the junction held 10 bases outside the gene matches. CDR1 is SGHNT, CDR2 YYREEE, per germline (reference sequence). CDR3 in amino acids: CASSLARREGRGTGELFF. Here the CDR3 DNA reads TGTGCCAGCAGCTTGGCTAGGCGGGAGGGCCGGGGCACCGGGGAGCTGTTTTTT.

The V gene is TRBV9, the J gene TRBJ2-1; 9 bases match TRBD2. J was trimmed by 0 bases and V by 3 bases; bases with no gene match: 7. The CDR3 loop spans 17 amino acids. Germline V CDR1 and CDR2: SGDLS, YYNGEE. The chain's CDR3 is CASSAPGSGSSYNEQFF. The CDR3 DNA follows: TGTGCCAGCAGCGCCCCCGGTAGCGGGAGCTCCTACAATGAGCAGTTCTTC.

This clonotype was found many times. The chain has TRBV7-8 and TRBJ1-2, with 10 bases fitting TRBD1. The CDR3 length is 16 residues. Per germline, CDR1 SGHVS and CDR2 FQNEAQ. V gave up 5 bases and J gave up 8 bases; unmatched junction bases: 14. CDR3 in amino acids: CASSPWDRGGAEGYTF. The CDR3 DNA reads TGTGCCAGCAGCCCTTGGGACAGGGGCGGAGCGGAGGGCTACACCTTC.

This clonotype has just a few counts. This chain links TRBV4-1 with TRBJ2-7, with TRBD2 matching 15 bases. V dropped 1 base and J dropped 2; count of bases not matched to a gene: 0. The CDR3 spans 16 residues. Germline V lookup: CDR1 MGHRA, CDR2 YSYEKL. The CDR3, as DNA: TGCGCCAGCAGCCAAGGGACTAGCGGGGGGGCCTACGAGCAGTACTTC. Protein product: CASSQGTSGGAYEQYF.

The V call is TRBV7-8, the J call TRBJ2-5, with 11 bases matching TRBD2. This CDR3 has 15 amino acids. The junction had 5 bases not matched to a gene; V was cut back by 5 bases and J by 3 bases. CDR1 SGHVS and CDR2 FQNEAQ come from the germline V gene. The CDR3 region is CASSPIAGGKETQYF. CDR3 DNA sequence: TGTGCCAGCAGCCCCATAGCGGGAGGGAAAGAGACCCAGTACTTC. Combining the CDR3 with reference TRBV7-8 and TRBJ2-5 gives the whole variable domain GAGVSQSPRYKVAKRGQDVALRCDPISGHVSLFWYQQALGQGPEFLTYFQNEAQLDKSGLPSDRFFAERPEGSVSTLKIQRTQQEDSAVYLCASSPIAGGKETQYFGPGTRLLVL.

This clonotype has just a few counts. The chain uses TRBV7-2 and TRBJ1-4; D ambiguous. The CDR3 sequence is 16 residues long. The germline V and J ends were trimmed by 4 bases and 8 bases, with 20 bases remaining between them. Germline assignment: CDR1 SGHTA and CDR2 FQGNSA. CDR3 in amino acids: CASSSRRLGKGEKLFF. Here the CDR3 DNA reads TGTGCCAGCAGCTCGAGACGCTTGGGGAAAGGGGAAAAACTGTTTTTT. The entire variable domain, with the rest obtained from reference TRBV7-2 and TRBJ1-4, is as follows: GAGVSQSPSNKVTEKGKDVELRCDPISGHTALYWYRQSLGQGLEFLIYFQGNSAPDKSGLPSDRFSAERTGGSVSTLTIQRTQQEDSAVYLCASSSRRLGKGEKLFFGSGTQLSVL.

The gene calls are TRBV28 and TRBJ2-7, with 7 bases matching TRBD1. V gave up 2 bases and J gave up 13 bases; unmatched junction bases: 5. The germline V gene has CDR1 MDHEN and CDR2 SYDVKM. The CDR3 has 11 residues. The CDR3 coding sequence is TGTGCCAGCAGTTTAGGGACAGAACTCTACTTC. Translated, it gives CASSLGTELYF.

There are many counts of this clonotype. The genes are TRBV20-1 and TRBJ2-1; 7 bases map to TRBD2. Germline trimming cut 0 bases from V and 10 bases from J; bases unmatched to any gene: 12. Germline assignment: CDR1 DFQATT and CDR2 SNEGSKA (reference sequence). This CDR3 comprises 15 residues. CDR3 DNA sequence: TGCAGTGCTAGAGATGACGGGGAGGGCACTGGGGAGCAGTTCTTC. Translated: CSARDDGEGTGEQFF.

This clonotype was counted many times. The V and J genes are TRBV2 and TRBJ1-1; a weak D match, TRBD1 (6 bases). CDR3 length equals 16 residues. Per the germline V gene, CDR1 is SNHLY and CDR2 is FYNNEI. V was clipped by 1 base and J by 2 bases, with 14 bases between them. For the CDR3, the DNA is TGTGCCAGCAGTGAAGGGTTAGGGGGATTAAACACTGAAGCTTTCTTT. Translating gives CASSEGLGGLNTEAFF.

This clonotype occurred many times. V usage is TRBV5-1 and J usage is TRBJ2-3, with a tentative D call TRBD2 (6 bases). V was trimmed by 2 bases and J by 3 bases, leaving 16 bases between them. This CDR3 contains 16 residues. CDR1 is SGHRS and CDR2 is YFSETQ in the germline V gene. The CDR3 region is CASSLTAGTLTDTQYF. The CDR3 DNA sequence: TGCGCCAGCAGCTTAACTGCCGGGACTCTGACAGATACGCAGTATTTT.